The text below deals with one TCR beta chain. Original analysis: Nucleated cell counts were estimated from reference gene primer amplification. Libraries were prepared by immunoSEQ multiplex PCR; TCRdb keeps only in-frame clonotypes and omits some of them. V and J calls and clone size are those listed in that table; D and trimming were worked out from the DNA. The sample records about 110,000 clones, about 85% being singletons. The record originates from a study of blood T cell repertoires in COVID-19. On the study more broadly: The samples span acute and convalescent COVID-19 from the United States, Italy and Spain. From T cells, B-cell-depleted T cells, or PBMCs came the material, which was cDNA or gDNA.

Germline V CDR1 and CDR2: MNHEY, SMNVEV (reference sequence). The CDR3 spans 14 residues. Trimming removed 6 bases from V and 2 bases from J; junction bases left unmatched: 6. This clonotype was sampled from a man aged 40-50 years with acute or convalescent COVID-19. The V call is TRBV27, the J call TRBJ1-2, with 7 nucleotides matching TRBD1. Sequencing was performed on peripheral blood. The CDR3 DNA follows: TGTGCCAGCAGGCGGGACAGTACGAACTATGGCTACACCTTC. This gives the protein CASRRDSTNYGYTF.